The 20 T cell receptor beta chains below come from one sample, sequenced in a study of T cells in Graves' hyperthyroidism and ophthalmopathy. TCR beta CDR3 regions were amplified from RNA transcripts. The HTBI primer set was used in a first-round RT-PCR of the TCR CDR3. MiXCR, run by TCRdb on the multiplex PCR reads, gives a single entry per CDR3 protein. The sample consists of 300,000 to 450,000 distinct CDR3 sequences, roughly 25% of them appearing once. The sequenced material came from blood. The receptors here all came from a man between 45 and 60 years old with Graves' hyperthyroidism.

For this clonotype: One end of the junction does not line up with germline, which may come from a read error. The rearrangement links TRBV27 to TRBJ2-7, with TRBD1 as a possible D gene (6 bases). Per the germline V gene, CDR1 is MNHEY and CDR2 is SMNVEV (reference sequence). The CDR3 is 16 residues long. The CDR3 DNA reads TGTGCCAGCAGTTTATCGATGGGACACACATCCTTCGAGCAGTACTTC. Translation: CASSLSMGHTSFEQYF.

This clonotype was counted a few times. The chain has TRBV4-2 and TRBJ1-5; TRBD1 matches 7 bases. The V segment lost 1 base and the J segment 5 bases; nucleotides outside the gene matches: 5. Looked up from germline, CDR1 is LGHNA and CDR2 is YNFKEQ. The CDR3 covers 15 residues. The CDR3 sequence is CASSQVGTADQPQHF. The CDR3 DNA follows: TGTGCCAGCAGCCAAGTAGGGACAGCGGATCAGCCCCAGCATTTT.

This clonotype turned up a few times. CDR3 sequence (DNA): TGTGCCAGCAGCCCAACAGGGGCTAGAGAAAAACTGTTTTTT. Residues: CASSPTGAREKLFF. This chain joins TRBV5-6 and TRBJ1-4, with TRBD1 identical over 7 bases. With V trimmed by 4 bases and J by 8 bases, 8 bases remained unmatched. Germline CDR1 reads SGHDT; CDR2 reads YYEEEE. The CDR3 runs 14 residues.

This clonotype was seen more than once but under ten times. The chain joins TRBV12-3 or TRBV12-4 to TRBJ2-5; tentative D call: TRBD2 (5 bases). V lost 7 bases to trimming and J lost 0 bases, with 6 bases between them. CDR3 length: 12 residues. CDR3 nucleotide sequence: TGTGCCAGCACAGCGGACCAAGAGACCCAGTACTTC. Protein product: CASTADQETQYF.

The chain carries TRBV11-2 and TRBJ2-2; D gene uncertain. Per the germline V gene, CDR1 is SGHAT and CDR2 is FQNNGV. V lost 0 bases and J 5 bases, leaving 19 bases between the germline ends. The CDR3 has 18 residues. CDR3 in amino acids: CASSLDVQALPKTGELFF. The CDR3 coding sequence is TGTGCCAGCAGCTTAGATGTTCAGGCCCTCCCTAAAACCGGGGAGCTGTTTTTT.

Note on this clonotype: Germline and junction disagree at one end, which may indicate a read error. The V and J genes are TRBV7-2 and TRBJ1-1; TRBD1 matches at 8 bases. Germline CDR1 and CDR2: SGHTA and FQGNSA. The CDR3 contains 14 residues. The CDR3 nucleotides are TGTGCCAGTAGCTGGGACAGGTGGAACACTGAAGCTTTCTTT. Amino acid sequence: CASSWDRWNTEAFF.

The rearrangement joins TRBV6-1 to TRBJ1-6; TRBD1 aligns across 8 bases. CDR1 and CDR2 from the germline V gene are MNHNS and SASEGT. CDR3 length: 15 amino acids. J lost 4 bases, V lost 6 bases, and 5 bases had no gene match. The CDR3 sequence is CASRPDREYNSPLHF. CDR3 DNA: TGTGCCAGCAGACCGGACAGGGAGTATAATTCACCCCTCCACTTT.

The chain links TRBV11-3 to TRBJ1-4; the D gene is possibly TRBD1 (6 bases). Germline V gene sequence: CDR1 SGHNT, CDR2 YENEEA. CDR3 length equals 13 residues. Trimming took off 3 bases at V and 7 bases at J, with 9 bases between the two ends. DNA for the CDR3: TGTGCCAGCAGCTTGGGGACATCTGAAAAACTGTTTTTT. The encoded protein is CASSLGTSEKLFF.

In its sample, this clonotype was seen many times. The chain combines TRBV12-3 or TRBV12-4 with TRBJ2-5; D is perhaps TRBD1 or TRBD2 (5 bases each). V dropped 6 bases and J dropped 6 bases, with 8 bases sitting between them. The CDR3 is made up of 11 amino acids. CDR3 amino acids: CASRRGQTQYF. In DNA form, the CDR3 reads TGTGCCAGCAGGAGGGGACAGACCCAGTACTTC.

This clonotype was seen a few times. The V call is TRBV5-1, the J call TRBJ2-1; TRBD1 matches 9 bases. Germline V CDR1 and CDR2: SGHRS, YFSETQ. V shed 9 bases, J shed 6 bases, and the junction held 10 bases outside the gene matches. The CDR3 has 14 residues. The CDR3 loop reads CATSGTGRSNEQFF. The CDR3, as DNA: TGCGCCACGTCCGGGACAGGGAGAAGCAATGAGCAGTTCTTC.

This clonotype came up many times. Here the CDR3 DNA reads TGTGCCAGCAGCCCTCGGACTGAAGTACATGAGCAGTTCTTC. This gives the protein CASSPRTEVHEQFF. V is TRBV5-6 and J is TRBJ2-1, with a possible D match to TRBD2 (5 bases). Germline V gives CDR1 SGHDT, CDR2 YYEEEE. There are 14 residues in the CDR3. V lost 4 bases to trimming and J lost 8 bases, with 16 bases between them.

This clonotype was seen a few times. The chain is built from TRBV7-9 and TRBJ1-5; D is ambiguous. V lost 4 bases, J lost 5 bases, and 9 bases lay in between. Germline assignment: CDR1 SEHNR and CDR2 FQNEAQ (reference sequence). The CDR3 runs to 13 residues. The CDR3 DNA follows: TGTGCCAGCAGCTCCGGGAGAGATCAGCCCCAGCATTTT. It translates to CASSSGRDQPQHF.

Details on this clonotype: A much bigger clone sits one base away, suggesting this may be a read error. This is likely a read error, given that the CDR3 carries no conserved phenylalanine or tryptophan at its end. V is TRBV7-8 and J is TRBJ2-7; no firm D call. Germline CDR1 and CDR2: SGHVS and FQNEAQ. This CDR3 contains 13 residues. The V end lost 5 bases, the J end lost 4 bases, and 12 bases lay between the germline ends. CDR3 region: CASSLLGLYEQYL. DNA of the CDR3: TGTGCCAGCAGCCTACTCGGTCTATACGAGCAGTACTTG.

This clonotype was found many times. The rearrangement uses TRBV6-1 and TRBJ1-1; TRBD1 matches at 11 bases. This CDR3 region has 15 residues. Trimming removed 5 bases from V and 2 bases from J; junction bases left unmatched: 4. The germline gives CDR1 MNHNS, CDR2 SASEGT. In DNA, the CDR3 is TGTGCCAGCAGTTTCGGGACAGGGGGTAACACTGAAGCTTTCTTT. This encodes CASSFGTGGNTEAFF.

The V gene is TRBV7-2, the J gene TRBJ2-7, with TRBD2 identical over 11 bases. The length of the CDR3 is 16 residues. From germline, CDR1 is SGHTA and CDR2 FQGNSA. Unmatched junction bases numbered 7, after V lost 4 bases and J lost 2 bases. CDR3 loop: CASSSHISGGAYEQYF. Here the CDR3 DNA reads TGTGCCAGCAGCTCCCATATTAGCGGGGGGGCCTACGAGCAGTACTTC. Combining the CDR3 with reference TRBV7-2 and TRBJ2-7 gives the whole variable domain GAGVSQSPSNKVTEKGKDVELRCDPISGHTALYWYRQSLGQGLEFLIYFQGNSAPDKSGLPSDRFSAERTGGSVSTLTIQRTQQEDSAVYLCASSSHISGGAYEQYFGPGTRLTVT.

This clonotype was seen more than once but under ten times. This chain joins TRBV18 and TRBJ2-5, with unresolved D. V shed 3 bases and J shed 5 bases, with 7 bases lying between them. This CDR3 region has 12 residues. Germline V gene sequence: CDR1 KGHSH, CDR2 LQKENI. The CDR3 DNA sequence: TGTGCCAGCTCACCGGATGCCGAGACCCAGTACTTC. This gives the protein CASSPDAETQYF.

The CDR3 is CSARDRRRNPTDTQYF. As DNA, the CDR3 is TGCAGTGCTAGAGATAGGAGGCGGAACCCCACAGATACGCAGTATTTT. The gene calls are TRBV20-1 and TRBJ2-3; D may be TRBD2 (5 bases). This CDR3 region has 16 residues. V gave up 0 bases and J gave up 2 bases, with 15 bases separating them. The germline V gene has CDR1 DFQATT and CDR2 SNEGSKA (reference sequence).

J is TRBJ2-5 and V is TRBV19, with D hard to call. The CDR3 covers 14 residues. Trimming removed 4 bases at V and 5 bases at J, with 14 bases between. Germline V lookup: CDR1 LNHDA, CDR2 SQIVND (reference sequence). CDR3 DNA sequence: TGTGCCAGTAGTACCTATCGATCTTCGGAGACCCAGTACTTC. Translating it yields CASSTYRSSETQYF.

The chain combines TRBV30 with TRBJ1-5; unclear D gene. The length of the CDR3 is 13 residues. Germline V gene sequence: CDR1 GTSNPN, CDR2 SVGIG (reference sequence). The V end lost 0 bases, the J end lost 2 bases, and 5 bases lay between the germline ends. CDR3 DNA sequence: TGTGCCTGGAGTGTACTGGGCAATCAGCCCCAGCATTTT. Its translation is CAWSVLGNQPQHF.

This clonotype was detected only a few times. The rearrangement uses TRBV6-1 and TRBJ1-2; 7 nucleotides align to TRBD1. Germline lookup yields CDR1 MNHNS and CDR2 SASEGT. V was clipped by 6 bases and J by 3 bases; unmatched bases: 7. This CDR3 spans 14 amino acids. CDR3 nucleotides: TGTGCCAGCAGGCAAACAGGGGATCACTATGGCTACACCTTC. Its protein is CASRQTGDHYGYTF.